A selection of T cell receptor beta chains follows, all from one sample in a study of OX40 agonist ivuxolimab in advanced cancers. Clones were read by immunoSEQ multiplex PCR, and TCRdb kept only the in-frame ones, dropping some. The sample lists 60,000 to 85,000 clones; 70% to 90% were seen once. The sequenced sample was CD4+ or CD8+ T cells sorted from blood, obtained in a trial of the OX40 agonist ivuxolimab. These receptors all come from an adult with an advanced solid tumor such as melanoma, head and neck, liver or kidney cancer. Both conserved end residues are part of each CDR3. The D gene is left open where the match is weak. Size values are once, few and many counts, or a class for expanded clones, and some rows have none.

abundance: .; j_gene: TRBJ2-7; d_gene: .; v_gene: TRBV7-3; CDR3nt: TGTGCCAGCAGCATGGGACCAGACTACGAGCAGTACTTC; CDR3aa: CASSMGPDYEQYF
abundance: .; j_gene: TRBJ2-5; d_gene: .; v_gene: TRBV5-1; CDR3nt: TGCGCCAGCAGCCCACCTCGACAGGCGGGCACCCAGTACTTC; CDR3aa: CASSPPRQAGTQYF
abundance: .; j_gene: TRBJ2-7; d_gene: TRBD2; v_gene: TRBV7-2; CDR3nt: TGTGCCAGCAGACCACTAGCGGGGGTGACCTACGAGCAGTACTTC; CDR3aa: CASRPLAGVTYEQYF
abundance: few; j_gene: TRBJ2-2; d_gene: TRBD2; v_gene: TRBV10-3; CDR3nt: TGTGCCGTCGGATCCGGGACTAGCGCGAACACCGGGGAGCTGTTTTTT; CDR3aa: CAVGSGTSANTGELFF
abundance: .; j_gene: TRBJ1-5; d_gene: .; v_gene: TRBV7-9; CDR3nt: TGTGCCAGCGGTTACGGGACGGGCAATCAGCCCCAGCATTTT; CDR3aa: CASGYGTGNQPQHF
abundance: .; j_gene: TRBJ1-5; d_gene: .; v_gene: TRBV6-5; CDR3nt: TGTGCCAGCAGCCGAACAGATAGCAATCAGCCCCAGCATTTT; CDR3aa: CASSRTDSNQPQHF
abundance: .; j_gene: TRBJ1-4; d_gene: .; v_gene: TRBV4-3; CDR3nt: TGCGCCAGCAGCCAAGTTCGGACATTCTGGGAAAAACTGTTTTTT; CDR3aa: CASSQVRTFWEKLFF
abundance: .; j_gene: TRBJ1-1; d_gene: .; v_gene: TRBV27; CDR3nt: TGTGCCAGTTTCCCGGGACGGAGGGGTACTGAAGCTTTCTTT; CDR3aa: CASFPGRRGTEAFF
abundance: few; j_gene: TRBJ2-2; d_gene: .; v_gene: TRBV19; CDR3nt: TGTGCCAGTAGTAGGGGACAATCCCCGATCAACACCGGGGAGCTGTTTTTT; CDR3aa: CASSRGQSPINTGELFF
abundance: .; j_gene: TRBJ2-1; d_gene: .; v_gene: TRBV28; CDR3nt: TGTGCCAGCAGTCCCAGGACCCGAAGGGGAGAGCAGTTCTTC; CDR3aa: CASSPRTRRGEQFF
abundance: .; j_gene: TRBJ1-4; d_gene: .; v_gene: TRBV28; CDR3nt: TGTGCCAGCAGTTGGGACGGAGGTGCTGGGAATGAAAAACTGTTTTTT; CDR3aa: CASSWDGGAGNEKLFF
abundance: few; j_gene: TRBJ1-6; d_gene: .; v_gene: TRBV20-1; CDR3nt: TGCAGTGCCACCGGGCCGTCGCCCCTCCACTTT; CDR3aa: CSATGPSPLHF
abundance: .; j_gene: TRBJ2-1; d_gene: .; v_gene: TRBV6-4; CDR3nt: TGTGCCAGCAGCGGGGGCCTAAACAATGAGCAGTTCTTC; CDR3aa: CASSGGLNNEQFF
abundance: .; j_gene: TRBJ2-7; d_gene: TRBD2; v_gene: TRBV11-2; CDR3nt: TGTGCCAGCAGACGAGGGACTAGCGGGAGGAGTGGCGAGCAGTACTTC; CDR3aa: CASRRGTSGRSGEQYF
abundance: .; j_gene: TRBJ1-1; d_gene: .; v_gene: TRBV6-5; CDR3nt: TGTGCCAGCAGTTACACCCAGACAGACACTGAAGCTTTCTTT; CDR3aa: CASSYTQTDTEAFF
abundance: .; j_gene: TRBJ1-1; d_gene: .; v_gene: TRBV28; CDR3nt: TGTGCCAGCAGTTTACCCGGCCGTGTGGACACTGAAGCTTTCTTT; CDR3aa: CASSLPGRVDTEAFF
abundance: .; j_gene: TRBJ2-1; d_gene: .; v_gene: TRBV9; CDR3nt: TGTGCCAGCAGCGAACCGGGACCATACAATGAGCAGTTCTTC; CDR3aa: CASSEPGPYNEQFF
abundance: .; j_gene: TRBJ2-2; d_gene: TRBD1; v_gene: TRBV4-3; CDR3nt: TGCGCCAGCAGGCCTTCCTGGACAGGGGGGGAGCTGTTTTTT; CDR3aa: CASRPSWTGGELFF
abundance: .; j_gene: TRBJ1-4; d_gene: .; v_gene: TRBV6-6; CDR3nt: TGTGCCAGCAGTTCCACGCGACCCCCTGGGGAAAAACTGTTTTTT; CDR3aa: CASSSTRPPGEKLFF
abundance: .; j_gene: TRBJ1-5; d_gene: .; v_gene: TRBV6-1; CDR3nt: TGTGCCAGCAGTGAAGGCCGGGCCTATCAGCCCCAGCATTTT; CDR3aa: CASSEGRAYQPQHF
abundance: .; j_gene: TRBJ1-5; d_gene: .; v_gene: TRBV7-9; CDR3nt: TGTGCCAGCAGCTTCCTGCAGAAGGGCAATCAGCCCCAGCATTTT; CDR3aa: CASSFLQKGNQPQHF
abundance: .; j_gene: TRBJ2-1; d_gene: TRBD2; v_gene: TRBV9; CDR3nt: TGTGCCAGCAGCGTAGGAGGGACTAGCGGGGCGAGGGGTGAGCAGTTCTTC; CDR3aa: CASSVGGTSGARGEQFF
abundance: .; j_gene: TRBJ2-3; d_gene: .; v_gene: TRBV6-6; CDR3nt: TGTGCCAGCAGTTCCACAGTTTCGCGCACAGATACGCAGTATTTT; CDR3aa: CASSSTVSRTDTQYF
abundance: .; j_gene: TRBJ1-4; d_gene: .; v_gene: TRBV18; CDR3nt: TGTGCCAGCTCACAGAATGCGGAAAATAATGAAAAACTGTTTTTT; CDR3aa: CASSQNAENNEKLFF
abundance: .; j_gene: TRBJ2-3; d_gene: TRBD2; v_gene: TRBV28; CDR3nt: TGTGCCAGCAGTTTCAGCGGGGGGAGCACAGATACGCAGTATTTT; CDR3aa: CASSFSGGSTDTQYF
abundance: .; j_gene: TRBJ1-2; d_gene: TRBD1; v_gene: TRBV19; CDR3nt: TGTGCCAGTAGCCGCGGGACAGGGGTTAGCGGCTACACCTTC; CDR3aa: CASSRGTGVSGYTF
abundance: .; j_gene: TRBJ2-3; d_gene: .; v_gene: TRBV21-1; CDR3nt: TGTGCCAGCAGCAAAGCTACCGGGACAGTAAGCACAGATACGCAGTATTTT; CDR3aa: CASSKATGTVSTDTQYF
abundance: .; j_gene: TRBJ2-1; d_gene: .; v_gene: TRBV4-3; CDR3nt: TGCGCCAGCAGCCAAGTTGGGAGCTACAATGAGCAGTTCTTC; CDR3aa: CASSQVGSYNEQFF